Below, 4 T cell receptor beta chains from the same sample are listed, as sequenced in a study of blood T cell repertoires in COVID-19. The table came from immunoSEQ multiplex PCR; TCRdb's copy has only in-frame clones and leaves some out. The sample records nearly 95,000 clones, more than 70% being singletons. Sequencing was done on a sample of peripheral blood. Every receptor here comes from a human donor with acute or convalescent COVID-19. The donor label of this sample is uncertain.

The chain carries TRBV7-3 and TRBJ2-2; 7 bases are a match to TRBD2. J gave up 3 bases and V 2 bases, and 3 bases lay outside the gene matches. In germline, CDR1 is SGHTA, CDR2 FQGTGA. The CDR3 contains 15 residues. CDR3 nucleotides: TGTGCCAGCAGCTTACAAGCGGGGTACACCGGGGAGCTGTTTTTT. It translates to CASSLQAGYTGELFF.

CDR3 loop: CASSLGGPQHF. CDR3 coding DNA: TGTGCCAGCAGTTTAGGAGGACCCCAGCATTTT. The chain carries TRBV12-3 or TRBV12-4 and TRBJ1-5; D unclear. This CDR3 spans 11 amino acids. V was clipped by 1 base and J by 10 bases, with 5 bases between them.

This chain connects TRBV28 to TRBJ2-7; 9 bases line up with TRBD2. The length of the CDR3 is 12 residues. The ends lost 6 bases at V and 8 bases at J; junction bases unmatched: 5. Germline lookup yields CDR1 MDHEN and CDR2 SYDVKM. CDR3 region: CASSLAGSQQYF. The CDR3 DNA reads as TGTGCCAGCAGCCTAGCGGGGAGTCAGCAGTACTTC. Looking up the rest from reference TRBV28 and TRBJ2-7 gives the full variable domain: DVKVTQSSRYLVKRTGEKVFLECVQDMDHENMFWYRQDPGLGLRLIYFSYDVKMKEKGDIPEGYSVSREKKERFSLILESASTNQTSMYLCASSLAGSQQYFGPGTRLTVT.

The chain recombines TRBV30 with TRBJ2-7, with D possibly matching TRBD1 (6 bases). The CDR3 runs 13 residues. CDR1 is GTSNPN and CDR2 is SVGIG in the germline V gene (reference sequence). V was clipped by 1 base and J by 6 bases, with 13 bases between them. The CDR3 bases are TGTGCCTGGAGTGGGACGCCCAGGGGCGAGCAGTACTTC. The encoded protein is CAWSGTPRGEQYF. Looking up the rest from reference TRBV30 and TRBJ2-7 gives the full variable domain: SQTIHQWPATLVQPVGSPLSLECTVEGTSNPNLYWYRQAAGRGLQLLFYSVGIGQISSEVPQNLSASRPQDRQFILSSKKLLLSDSGFYLCAWSGTPRGEQYFGPGTRLTVT.